This T cell receptor beta chain was sequenced in a study of cytomegalovirus exposure and HLA in healthy donors. Study details: HLA-typed donors were the source of about 85 million unique TCRs, which an early data release held.

The V and J ends lost 6 bases and 4 bases respectively, with 19 bases between them. The CDR3 is 16 residues long. CDR1 is MNHEY, CDR2 SMNVEV, per germline (reference sequence). PCR involved 60 Vbeta and 13 Jbeta primers. TCRdb's table, derived via immunoSEQ multiplex PCR, lists solely in-frame clones and lacks some. The sample shows some 160,000 clones, around 83% of them seen only once. The V gene is TRBV27, the J gene TRBJ2-1; TRBD2 is a possible D gene (6 bases). The sequence was collected from a man aged 25-45 years in good health and CMV-seropositive. The sequenced material came from PBMCs. CDR3: CASSPLAIKGYNEQFF. In DNA form, the CDR3 reads TGTGCCAGCAGCCCCCTAGCGATAAAGGGGTACAATGAGCAGTTCTTC.